The present T cell receptor beta chain was sequenced within a study of blood T cell repertoires in COVID-19 (dated by TCRdb to about 2020). Study-level background: Samples covering the acute and convalescent phases of COVID-19 were provided by collaborators in the United States, Italy and Spain. The prospective study material was composed of cDNA or gDNA derived from T cells, B-cell-depleted T cells, or PBMCs. The dataset comprised deeply sampled blood TCRbeta repertoires from subjects exposed to, actively infected with, or recovered from COVID-19. The repertoires were released in a freely available public database intended as a resource for research on the immune response to SARS-CoV-2. The samples were drawn from two sources: the first 160 participants of the ongoing ImmuneRACE study, and some 1,300 subjects contributed by 6 global collaborators. A de-identified subject ID, COVID-19 status, age in years and sex were almost always included in the sample metadata. HLA class I and class II types, where available, came from metadata supplied by the sample provider rather than from assay-based typing. Study-wide findings and limitations: The amount of clinical and demographic metadata varied by source and participant and was provided uncurated.

Based on the germline V gene (reference sequence), the CDR1 and CDR2 sequences are MNHEY and SMNVEV. The germline V end is reduced by 3 bases and the J end by 5 bases; junction bases left unmatched: 4. The CDR3, from cysteine to phenylalanine, totals 14 residues. Only CDR3 DNA remains: 42 bases, in frame from the first base. The immunoSEQ Assay, a bias-controlled multiplex PCR, was used to amplify TCRbeta CDR3 regions from genomic DNA. On the authors' methods: The number of nucleated cells in each sample was estimated from the amplification of reference gene primers within the assay. Sequence reads were collapsed and filtered to measure the absolute abundance of every unique TCRbeta CDR3 rearrangement. Productive Simpson clonality was computed per sample as the square root of Simpson's diversity index over productive rearrangements. The source is immuneACCESS, and TCRdb retained only in-frame sequences with V and J called. Part of the clones is not carried over; for the studies checked, unresolved V genes explain less than half of this, and the remainder is unexplained. V and J calls and clone size are given by that table; D and trimming were obtained from the DNA. The sample contains 300,000 to 350,000 clones, around 87% of them found a single time. The ten largest clones capture 3.5% to 4.5% of the sample.

Regarding this clone: This receptor's antigen is unknown. Base qualities are not recorded, but no much larger clone differs from it by a single base.

Participants in the prospective study were enrolled through a virtual design, were aged roughly 18 to 90 years, and lived in approximately 24 United States geographic areas. In the prospective study, participants were assigned to cohorts based on the clinical history participants reported in a screening survey and a study questionnaire. In the prospective study, mobile phlebotomists collected whole blood, serum and a nasopharyngeal or oropharyngeal swab from each participant. Participants in the prospective study had the option to provide additional blood draws and questionnaires over a roughly 2-month period. Blood samples from the prospective study were shipped frozen or at room temperature prior to DNA extraction.

The source of this sequence is a young woman with acute COVID-19. Here the chain combines TRBV27 and TRBJ2-1, and 7 junctional nucleotides match TRBD2. The sample comprised PBMCs or T cells enriched from blood (not recorded which). The CDR3 amino acid sequence is: CASSLGLADNEQFF. The DNA reads TGTGCCAGCAGTTTGGGTCTAGCGGACAATGAGCAGTTCTTC.